This TCR beta chain was sequenced for a study of shared clonotypes between healthy human individuals. In regard to this clone: Its target is not known.

Study-wide results and limits: Depth of sequencing was expected to influence donor clonotype sharing. The generation probabilities recorded for non-shared clonotypes fell below those of clonotypes shared by all four donors.

This CDR3 region has 14 residues. Trimming took 2 bases from V and 9 from J; bases not matched to a gene: 4. CDR1 and CDR2 from the germline V gene are SGDLS and YYNGEE. In the sorted-subset replicate PCRs, 150 to 250 ng DNA, tens of thousands of T cell genomes, was used. Clones were read by immunoSEQ multiplex PCR, and TCRdb kept only the in-frame ones, dropping some. The sample contains over a million clones, around 75% of which appear only once. This TCR came from a man between 18 and 35 years old in good health. Sequencing was carried out using memory CD4+ T cells sorted from blood. Sample subset: CD45RA-negative fraction. This chain uses TRBV9 with TRBJ2-1; 11 nucleotides align to TRBD2. CDR3 sequence reads: CASSVLAGGSEQFF. CDR3 sequence (DNA): TGTGCCAGCAGCGTGTTAGCGGGAGGGAGTGAGCAGTTCTTC.